The clone carrying this TCR beta chain has only a few counts. Its antigen is unidentified. From the RT-PCR reads, TCRdb called clonotypes with MiXCR, one entry per CDR3 protein. The sample lists 530,000 or so distinct CDR3 sequences, about 15% occurring once. Germline V gene sequence: CDR1 SGHRS, CDR2 YFSETQ. The CDR3 consists of 15 residues. V gave up 8 bases and J gave up 4 bases; unmatched junction bases: 9. The data derive from a study of response to subunit inactivated influenza vaccine. Overall study results and limits: Each seasonal influenza vaccination, the authors suggested, recruits few new T cells.

The receptor's source is a man aged 50-60 years who received an inactivated influenza vaccine. Sequenced here: PBMCs from blood, sampled 12 days after vaccination. The V call is TRBV5-1, the J call TRBJ2-1, with TRBD2 identical over 10 bases. CDR3 protein: CASQVLAGEYNEQFF. For the CDR3, the DNA is TGCGCCAGTCAGGTTCTAGCGGGAGAGTACAATGAGCAGTTCTTC.